The sample holds many counts of the clone carrying this T cell receptor (beta chain). Its antigen is unknown. Researchers took RNA transcripts and amplified the TCR beta CDR3 regions from them. First-round RT-PCR of the TCR CDR3 relied on the HTBI primer set. TCRdb passed the multiplex PCR reads through MiXCR, listing each CDR3 protein once. Counted here are 500,000 to 600,000 distinct CDR3 sequences, roughly 21% occurring once; the ten biggest clones make up 47%. This entry belongs to a study of T cells in Graves' hyperthyroidism and ophthalmopathy. Study conclusions and caveats: Peripheral blood also featured most of the thyroid clonotypes expanded above 0.001. Separating ophthalmopathy from stable hyperthyroidism was achieved by a 13 V-J model.

Trimming stripped 3 bases from V and 5 bases from J, with 16 bases between. This CDR3 spans 15 amino acids. The germline V gene encodes CDR1 ENHRY and CDR2 SYGVKD. Disease duration was under 3 months in the ophthalmopathy patients, who also had a Clinical Activity Score of at least 3 and a NOSPECS grade of at least 4. Exclusion followed for patients with uncontrolled infection, other autoimmune disease, pregnancy or lactation. Sequenced: blood. This TCR came from a man between 35 and 55 years old with Graves' ophthalmopathy. The chain couples TRBV10-3 to TRBJ2-5, with TRBD1 as a possible D gene (6 bases). This CDR3 is CAISDFDRIGETQYF. The CDR3 bases are TGTGCCATCAGTGATTTCGACAGGATTGGTGAGACCCAGTACTTC.